This is a list of T cell receptor beta chains from one sample in a study of OX40 agonist ivuxolimab in advanced cancers. Clones were sequenced by immunoSEQ multiplex PCR, and TCRdb holds only the in-frame ones, with some missing. The table lists some 59,000 clones, 85% to 90% of them singletons. The sample consisted of CD4+ or CD8+ T cells sorted from blood, taken in a trial of the OX40 agonist ivuxolimab. Receptors originate from an adult with an advanced solid tumor such as melanoma, head and neck, liver or kidney cancer. Each CDR3 is given with its conserved first and last residue. The order of the fields is clone size, D gene, V gene, J gene, CDR3 DNA, CDR3 protein. The D gene is left open where the match is weak. Where a row states a size, it is once, few, many or the class of an expanded clone; other rows omit it.

clone size: -
D gene: -
V gene: TRBV19
J gene: TRBJ1-2
CDR3 DNA: TGTGCCAGTAGTGACCGACAGACAAGGGATGGCTACACCTTC
CDR3 protein: CASSDRQTRDGYTF

clone size: -
D gene: -
V gene: TRBV7-2
J gene: TRBJ2-5
CDR3 DNA: TGTGCCAGCAGCTTCCCGATGGAGGGGACCGGAGGACAAGAGACCCAGTACTTC
CDR3 protein: CASSFPMEGTGGQETQYF

clone size: -
D gene: -
V gene: TRBV5-5
J gene: TRBJ2-2
CDR3 DNA: TGTGCCAGCAGCTTAGGACCCAACACCGGGGAGCTGTTTTTT
CDR3 protein: CASSLGPNTGELFF

clone size: -
D gene: TRBD2
V gene: TRBV25-1
J gene: TRBJ2-1
CDR3 DNA: TGTGCCAGCAGTGCCGTGGCGGGAGGGCATGAGCAGTTCTTC
CDR3 protein: CASSAVAGGHEQFF

clone size: -
D gene: TRBD2
V gene: TRBV27
J gene: TRBJ2-5
CDR3 DNA: TGTGCCAGCAGTTTACGGGGACTAGCGGGGGTGACCCAGTACTTC
CDR3 protein: CASSLRGLAGVTQYF

clone size: -
D gene: -
V gene: TRBV28
J gene: TRBJ2-5
CDR3 DNA: TGTGCCAGCAGTCAAGGGGCCACGGCGGGGGAGACCCAGTACTTC
CDR3 protein: CASSQGATAGETQYF

clone size: -
D gene: TRBD2
V gene: TRBV10-1
J gene: TRBJ2-1
CDR3 DNA: TGCGCCAGCAGTGAGTTGGTCCCCGGCCTCCAACCGGGACTAGCGGGGGTCTACAATGAGCAGTTCTTC
CDR3 protein: CASSELVPGLQPGLAGVYNEQFF

clone size: -
D gene: TRBD1
V gene: TRBV11-2
J gene: TRBJ2-7
CDR3 DNA: TGTGCCAGCAGTCAAAGGCAGGGGGCAGGCGGCAAGTACTTC
CDR3 protein: CASSQRQGAGGKYF

clone size: -
D gene: -
V gene: TRBV6-5
J gene: TRBJ2-7
CDR3 DNA: TGTGCCAGCAGTCGACAGGAGACCTACGAGCAGTACTTC
CDR3 protein: CASSRQETYEQYF

clone size: -
D gene: -
V gene: TRBV11-1
J gene: TRBJ2-1
CDR3 DNA: TGTGCCAGCAGCTCCGGGACCTCCGGTGGTGAGCAGTTCTTC
CDR3 protein: CASSSGTSGGEQFF

clone size: -
D gene: TRBD1
V gene: TRBV7-3
J gene: TRBJ2-3
CDR3 DNA: TGTGCCAGCAGCCGGGGACAGGGAGATACGCAGTATTTT
CDR3 protein: CASSRGQGDTQYF

clone size: -
D gene: TRBD1
V gene: TRBV4-1
J gene: TRBJ1-4
CDR3 DNA: TGCGCCAGCAGCCAAGATGGGACAGGGTCTAATGAAAAACTGTTTTTT
CDR3 protein: CASSQDGTGSNEKLFF

clone size: once
D gene: TRBD2
V gene: TRBV5-1
J gene: TRBJ2-7
CDR3 DNA: TGCGCCAGCAAACTTAGCGGGAGCCCCAACGAGCAGTACTTC
CDR3 protein: CASKLSGSPNEQYF

clone size: -
D gene: -
V gene: TRBV7-2
J gene: TRBJ2-6
CDR3 DNA: TGTGCCAGCAGCTTTTTCAGGGTTGGGGCCAACGTCCTGACTTTC
CDR3 protein: CASSFFRVGANVLTF

clone size: -
D gene: -
V gene: TRBV27
J gene: TRBJ1-2
CDR3 DNA: TGTGCCAGCAGAGACCGGGACAAATACTATGGCTACACCTTC
CDR3 protein: CASRDRDKYYGYTF

clone size: -
D gene: TRBD2
V gene: TRBV10-1
J gene: TRBJ2-7
CDR3 DNA: TGCGCCAGCAGTGAGAAGTTGGCTAGCGGGACCCTTTCGGTGCAGTACTTC
CDR3 protein: CASSEKLASGTLSVQYF

clone size: -
D gene: TRBD2
V gene: TRBV7-2
J gene: TRBJ2-7
CDR3 DNA: TGTGCCAGCAGCTCGGTAGCGGGGATCAGCTACGAGCAGTACTTC
CDR3 protein: CASSSVAGISYEQYF

clone size: few
D gene: -
V gene: TRBV4-3
J gene: TRBJ2-7
CDR3 DNA: TGCGCCAGCAGCCAAGATGCTTTTGGCGGCGAGCAGTACTTC
CDR3 protein: CASSQDAFGGEQYF

clone size: -
D gene: -
V gene: TRBV30
J gene: TRBJ1-1
CDR3 DNA: TGTGCCTGCCGAGGCGCTGAAGCTTTCTTT
CDR3 protein: CACRGAEAFF

clone size: -
D gene: -
V gene: TRBV6-5
J gene: TRBJ2-2
CDR3 DNA: TGTGCCAGCAGTTACCCGGGGGCCGGGGAGCTGTTTTTT
CDR3 protein: CASSYPGAGELFF

clone size: -
D gene: -
V gene: TRBV7-9
J gene: TRBJ1-1
CDR3 DNA: TGTGCCAGCAGCGGTAATATGAACACTGAAGCTTTCTTT
CDR3 protein: CASSGNMNTEAFF

clone size: -
D gene: -
V gene: TRBV5-1
J gene: TRBJ2-6
CDR3 DNA: TGCGCCAGCAAGTTAACGGTTCCTTCTGGGGCCAACGTCCTGACTTTC
CDR3 protein: CASKLTVPSGANVLTF

clone size: -
D gene: -
V gene: TRBV6-1
J gene: TRBJ1-6
CDR3 DNA: TGTGCCAGCAGTGAATGGGACGGTATTAATTCACCCCTCCACTTT
CDR3 protein: CASSEWDGINSPLHF

clone size: -
D gene: TRBD2
V gene: TRBV19
J gene: TRBJ2-1
CDR3 DNA: TGTGCCAGTAGTATAGCGGGGGTAGCGGGATACTCTAGCGATGAGCAGTTCTTC
CDR3 protein: CASSIAGVAGYSSDEQFF

clone size: -
D gene: -
V gene: TRBV11-3
J gene: TRBJ2-1
CDR3 DNA: TGTGCCAGCAGCTTAGGTAGGACTACGGGCCATGAGCAGTTCTTC
CDR3 protein: CASSLGRTTGHEQFF

clone size: -
D gene: TRBD1
V gene: TRBV5-6
J gene: TRBJ1-1
CDR3 DNA: TGTGCCAGCAGCTTGCTTGGGACAGGGGGAACTGAAGCTTTCTTT
CDR3 protein: CASSLLGTGGTEAFF

clone size: once
D gene: -
V gene: TRBV7-9
J gene: TRBJ2-6
CDR3 DNA: TGTGCCAGCAGCCCACAGGGAGGGGACGGGGCCAACGTCCTGACTTTC
CDR3 protein: CASSPQGGDGANVLTF

clone size: -
D gene: -
V gene: TRBV15
J gene: TRBJ2-7
CDR3 DNA: TGTGCCACCAGCCCGGGACTTTCCTACGAGCAGTACTTC
CDR3 protein: CATSPGLSYEQYF

clone size: -
D gene: TRBD1
V gene: TRBV29-1
J gene: TRBJ1-5
CDR3 DNA: TGCAGCGTTGGGGACAGTATCAATCAGCCCCAGCATTTT
CDR3 protein: CSVGDSINQPQHF

clone size: once
D gene: TRBD1
V gene: TRBV10-3
J gene: TRBJ2-7
CDR3 DNA: TGTGCCATCAGCCGACCGCCTGGACAGGGTGGCCACGAGCAGTACTTC
CDR3 protein: CAISRPPGQGGHEQYF

clone size: -
D gene: -
V gene: TRBV7-9
J gene: TRBJ2-5
CDR3 DNA: TGTGCCAGCAGCTTAGCCCTAGCGTCGTCTAGAGAGGCCCAGTACTTC
CDR3 protein: CASSLALASSREAQYF

clone size: -
D gene: TRBD2
V gene: TRBV7-9
J gene: TRBJ2-3
CDR3 DNA: TGTGCCAGCAGCTCCTGGACTAGCGGGAACACAGATACGCAGTATTTT
CDR3 protein: CASSSWTSGNTDTQYF

clone size: -
D gene: TRBD2
V gene: TRBV28
J gene: TRBJ2-7
CDR3 DNA: TGTGCCAGCAGTCCTAGCGGGCCGGTCTACGAGCAGTACTTC
CDR3 protein: CASSPSGPVYEQYF

clone size: -
D gene: -
V gene: TRBV2
J gene: TRBJ2-2
CDR3 DNA: TGTGCCAGCAGAGTACAGGGTTTCGGGGAGCTGTTTTTT
CDR3 protein: CASRVQGFGELFF

clone size: -
D gene: -
V gene: TRBV7-9
J gene: TRBJ1-4
CDR3 DNA: TGTGCCAGCACCCGCCCTGAACTTAATGAAAAACTGTTTTTT
CDR3 protein: CASTRPELNEKLFF

clone size: -
D gene: TRBD1
V gene: TRBV30
J gene: TRBJ2-2
CDR3 DNA: TGTGCCCTCACCAGGGGGCGTAACAACGGGGAGCTGTTTTTT
CDR3 protein: CALTRGRNNGELFF

clone size: -
D gene: -
V gene: TRBV15
J gene: TRBJ1-2
CDR3 DNA: TGTGCCACCAGCAGAGATAACAGGGATGGCTACACCTTC
CDR3 protein: CATSRDNRDGYTF

clone size: -
D gene: TRBD1
V gene: TRBV2
J gene: TRBJ2-1
CDR3 DNA: TGTGCCAGCAGAGACAGGGGGGTGGGCAATGAGCAGTTCTTC
CDR3 protein: CASRDRGVGNEQFF

clone size: -
D gene: -
V gene: TRBV7-2
J gene: TRBJ2-7
CDR3 DNA: TGTGCCAGCAGTTCCAGTCTAGGGTACTCCTACGAGCAGTACTTC
CDR3 protein: CASSSSLGYSYEQYF

clone size: -
D gene: -
V gene: TRBV7-8
J gene: TRBJ1-1
CDR3 DNA: TGTGCCAGCAGCTTAGGAAGGGAGACTGAAGCTTTCTTT
CDR3 protein: CASSLGRETEAFF

clone size: -
D gene: -
V gene: TRBV19
J gene: TRBJ2-5
CDR3 DNA: TGTGCCAGTAGCCCTAGCGACCAAGAGACCCAGTACTTC
CDR3 protein: CASSPSDQETQYF

clone size: -
D gene: TRBD2
V gene: TRBV5-1
J gene: TRBJ2-1
CDR3 DNA: TGCGCCAGCCGCGGGAGCGAATACAATGAGCAGTTCTTC
CDR3 protein: CASRGSEYNEQFF

clone size: -
D gene: -
V gene: TRBV9
J gene: TRBJ2-1
CDR3 DNA: TGTGCCAGCAGCGTGAATAGCGGTTCCTACAATGAGCAGTTCTTC
CDR3 protein: CASSVNSGSYNEQFF

clone size: -
D gene: TRBD2
V gene: TRBV19
J gene: TRBJ2-1
CDR3 DNA: TGTGCCAGTAGACTAGCGGGACCCTCCTACAATGAGCAGTTCTTC
CDR3 protein: CASRLAGPSYNEQFF

clone size: -
D gene: TRBD2
V gene: TRBV7-2
J gene: TRBJ2-7
CDR3 DNA: TGTGCCAGCAGCTTAGTTGGTACTAGCGGGAAACGGTCCTACGAGCAGTACTTC
CDR3 protein: CASSLVGTSGKRSYEQYF

clone size: -
D gene: -
V gene: TRBV2
J gene: TRBJ2-7
CDR3 DNA: TGTGCCAGCAGTGAAGACACCTACGCCTTCTCCTACGAGCAGTACTTC
CDR3 protein: CASSEDTYAFSYEQYF

clone size: -
D gene: -
V gene: TRBV7-8
J gene: TRBJ2-3
CDR3 DNA: TGTGCCAGCAGCCGAGGCGGATCTCGCACAGATACGCAGTATTTT
CDR3 protein: CASSRGGSRTDTQYF

clone size: -
D gene: -
V gene: TRBV6-5
J gene: TRBJ1-3
CDR3 DNA: TGTGCCAGCAGTTCGCGGCAGGGCTCTGGAAACACCATATATTTT
CDR3 protein: CASSSRQGSGNTIYF

clone size: -
D gene: -
V gene: TRBV21-1
J gene: TRBJ2-7
CDR3 DNA: TGTGCCAGCAGCAGTCTCCGGGACGACTTTTCCACCTACGAGCAGTACTTC
CDR3 protein: CASSSLRDDFSTYEQYF

clone size: -
D gene: -
V gene: TRBV7-9
J gene: TRBJ2-7
CDR3 DNA: TGTGCCAGCAGCTTCCTTCAGGGCTACGAGCAGTACTTC
CDR3 protein: CASSFLQGYEQYF

clone size: -
D gene: -
V gene: TRBV19
J gene: TRBJ2-2
CDR3 DNA: TGTGCCAGTAGTCCTGATAGGGCCGGGGGGGAGCTGTTTTTT
CDR3 protein: CASSPDRAGGELFF

clone size: few
D gene: -
V gene: TRBV2
J gene: TRBJ2-3
CDR3 DNA: TGTGCCAGCAGTGTGGCAGGCAGGATCACAGATACGCAGTATTTT
CDR3 protein: CASSVAGRITDTQYF

clone size: few
D gene: -
V gene: TRBV18
J gene: TRBJ1-5
CDR3 DNA: TGTGCCAGCTCACCGTCCAGGAGGGATCAGCCCCAGCATTTT
CDR3 protein: CASSPSRRDQPQHF